A selection of T cell receptor beta chains follows, all from one sample in a study of HIV-infected children after antiretroviral therapy interruption. TCRdb used MiXCR to reprocess the 3' RACE reads, holding one entry per CDR3 protein. The sample shows tens of thousands of distinct CDR3 sequences, around 4.7% of them seen only once. The sequences come from CD45RA+ CD4+ T cells from PBMCs, pooled from several time points, collected from a donor given antiretroviral therapy, either interrupted or continuous. The receptors here all came from a pool of human donors with HIV. Each CDR3 is given with its conserved first and last residue. Each record gives: J gene, clone size, D gene, V gene, CDR3 protein, CDR3 DNA. A D gene is named only where the DNA matches it firmly. The listing skips clone size in some rows; elsewhere it reads once, few, many or a size class.

J gene: TRBJ2-5
clone size: many
D gene: TRBD2
V gene: TRBV29-1
CDR3 protein: CSVVVGGGQETQYF
CDR3 DNA: TGCAGCGTTGTGGTCGGGGGGGGGCAAGAGACCCAGTACTTC

J gene: TRBJ2-7
clone size: medium-sized
D gene: TRBD2
V gene: TRBV23-1
CDR3 protein: CASRAGDEQYF
CDR3 DNA: TGCGCCAGCAGAGCGGGGGACGAGCAGTACTTC

J gene: TRBJ2-1
clone size: .
D gene: TRBD1
V gene: TRBV28
CDR3 protein: CASSPSPGQDPDEQFF
CDR3 DNA: TGTGCCAGCAGTCCAAGCCCGGGACAGGATCCCGATGAGCAGTTCTTC

J gene: TRBJ2-5
clone size: .
D gene: .
V gene: TRBV12-3/TRBV12-4
CDR3 protein: CASSFRTEETQYF
CDR3 DNA: TGTGCCAGCAGTTTCAGGACGGAAGAGACCCAGTACTTC

J gene: TRBJ2-1
clone size: many
D gene: .
V gene: TRBV11-2
CDR3 protein: CASSLDERHRRGEQFF
CDR3 DNA: TGTGCCAGCAGCTTAGATGAGAGGCATCGACGGGGTGAGCAGTTCTTC

J gene: TRBJ2-1
clone size: many
D gene: .
V gene: TRBV7-9
CDR3 protein: CASSPDGLASRNEQFF
CDR3 DNA: TGTGCCAGCAGCCCCGATGGGCTAGCGAGCAGAAATGAGCAGTTCTTC

J gene: TRBJ1-6
clone size: .
D gene: .
V gene: TRBV3-1
CDR3 protein: CASSRPASSPLHF
CDR3 DNA: TGTGCCAGCAGCCGTCCGGCCAGCTCACCCCTCCACTTT

J gene: TRBJ2-3
clone size: many
D gene: TRBD2
V gene: TRBV5-1
CDR3 protein: CASSRTSSSTDTQYF
CDR3 DNA: TGCGCCAGCAGCCGGACTAGCAGTAGCACAGATACGCAGTATTTT

J gene: TRBJ2-5
clone size: many
D gene: .
V gene: TRBV7-2
CDR3 protein: CASSLGRLAAQYF
CDR3 DNA: TGTGCCAGCAGCCTCGGACGGCTCGCGGCCCAGTACTTC

J gene: TRBJ2-5
clone size: .
D gene: .
V gene: TRBV3-1
CDR3 protein: CASSQELGETQYF
CDR3 DNA: TGTGCCAGCAGCCAAGAACTAGGAGAGACCCAGTACTTC

J gene: TRBJ2-2
clone size: many
D gene: TRBD1
V gene: TRBV29-1
CDR3 protein: CSVGDSYTGELFF
CDR3 DNA: TGCAGCGTGGGGGACAGCTACACCGGGGAGCTGTTTTTT

J gene: TRBJ1-2
clone size: many
D gene: .
V gene: TRBV28
CDR3 protein: CASSLNSGLSYGYTF
CDR3 DNA: TGTGCCAGCAGTTTAAATTCAGGGCTCAGCTATGGCTACACCTTC

J gene: TRBJ1-1
clone size: many
D gene: .
V gene: TRBV28
CDR3 protein: CASRSPGAAFF
CDR3 DNA: TGTGCCAGCAGGAGCCCGGGGGCGGCTTTCTTT

J gene: TRBJ2-2
clone size: many
D gene: .
V gene: TRBV5-4
CDR3 protein: CASSSREGGAGTGELFF
CDR3 DNA: TGTGCCAGCAGCTCGCGAGAGGGGGGCGCGGGCACCGGGGAGCTGTTTTTT

J gene: TRBJ2-3
clone size: medium-sized
D gene: .
V gene: TRBV5-1
CDR3 protein: CASSYREPVPDTQYF
CDR3 DNA: TGCGCCAGCAGCTACCGGGAGCCAGTCCCAGATACGCAGTATTTT

J gene: TRBJ2-7
clone size: many
D gene: .
V gene: TRBV12-3/TRBV12-4
CDR3 protein: CASRGTDSYEQYF
CDR3 DNA: TGTGCCAGCAGGGGGACCGACTCCTACGAGCAGTACTTC

J gene: TRBJ1-1
clone size: .
D gene: .
V gene: TRBV6-2/TRBV6-3
CDR3 protein: CASSSPLNTEAFF
CDR3 DNA: TGTGCCAGCAGTTCGCCTTTGAACACTGAAGCTTTCTTT

J gene: TRBJ2-7
clone size: many
D gene: .
V gene: TRBV27
CDR3 protein: CASSLFITRTPYEQYF
CDR3 DNA: TGTGCCAGCAGCCTTTTCATCACCCGGACTCCCTACGAGCAGTACTTC

J gene: TRBJ1-1
clone size: many
D gene: TRBD1
V gene: TRBV3-1
CDR3 protein: CASSPTGRTEAFF
CDR3 DNA: TGTGCCAGCAGCCCGACAGGGAGGACTGAAGCTTTCTTT

J gene: TRBJ1-3
clone size: .
D gene: .
V gene: TRBV5-6
CDR3 protein: CASSLQYSGNTIYF
CDR3 DNA: TGTGCCAGCAGCTTGCAGTACTCTGGAAACACCATATATTTT

J gene: TRBJ2-3
clone size: many
D gene: .
V gene: TRBV27
CDR3 protein: CASSTQPGNTDTQYF
CDR3 DNA: TGTGCCAGCAGTACACAGCCAGGGAACACAGATACGCAGTATTTT

J gene: TRBJ2-3
clone size: many
D gene: .
V gene: TRBV10-3
CDR3 protein: CAIRYTDTQYF
CDR3 DNA: TGTGCCATCAGGTACACAGATACGCAGTATTTT

J gene: TRBJ2-7
clone size: few
D gene: .
V gene: TRBV21-1
CDR3 protein: CASSKAAAYEQYF
CDR3 DNA: TGTGCCAGCAGCAAAGCGGCCGCCTACGAGCAGTACTTC

J gene: TRBJ1-3
clone size: many
D gene: TRBD1
V gene: TRBV7-8
CDR3 protein: CASRSPGQGTGNTIYF
CDR3 DNA: TGTGCCAGCAGGTCGCCGGGACAGGGCACTGGAAACACCATATATTTT

J gene: TRBJ2-1
clone size: many
D gene: .
V gene: TRBV2
CDR3 protein: CASSESQVYNEQFF
CDR3 DNA: TGTGCCAGCAGTGAAAGCCAAGTCTACAATGAGCAGTTCTTC

J gene: TRBJ2-1
clone size: .
D gene: .
V gene: TRBV12-3/TRBV12-4
CDR3 protein: CASNFQGTGTNEQFF
CDR3 DNA: TGTGCCAGCAATTTTCAAGGTACAGGGACGAATGAGCAGTTCTTC

J gene: TRBJ2-3
clone size: .
D gene: .
V gene: TRBV10-3
CDR3 protein: CAISGGRGLSGDTQYF
CDR3 DNA: TGTGCCATCAGTGGAGGCAGGGGTCTTTCAGGAGATACGCAGTATTTT

J gene: TRBJ2-4
clone size: few
D gene: .
V gene: TRBV12-3/TRBV12-4
CDR3 protein: CASGRELKNIQYF
CDR3 DNA: TGTGCCAGCGGCCGGGAGCTCAAAAACATTCAGTACTTC

J gene: TRBJ2-1
clone size: .
D gene: .
V gene: TRBV20-1
CDR3 protein: CSARPRASTYNEQFF
CDR3 DNA: TGCAGTGCTAGACCCAGGGCCTCAACCTACAATGAGCAGTTCTTC

J gene: TRBJ1-1
clone size: many
D gene: .
V gene: TRBV5-5
CDR3 protein: CASSLLAENTEAFF
CDR3 DNA: TGTGCCAGCAGCTTGTTGGCCGAGAACACTGAAGCTTTCTTT

J gene: TRBJ2-7
clone size: .
D gene: TRBD2
V gene: TRBV5-6
CDR3 protein: CASSRAGGPTEQYF
CDR3 DNA: TGTGCCAGCAGCCGAGCGGGGGGACCAACCGAGCAGTACTTC

J gene: TRBJ2-3
clone size: many
D gene: .
V gene: TRBV28
CDR3 protein: CASSLTGARTDTQYF
CDR3 DNA: TGTGCCAGCAGTCTCACGGGGGCGCGAACAGATACGCAGTATTTT

J gene: TRBJ2-2
clone size: many
D gene: TRBD1
V gene: TRBV12-3/TRBV12-4
CDR3 protein: CASSSTSGQGASGELFF
CDR3 DNA: TGTGCCAGCAGTTCCACCTCCGGACAGGGGGCCTCGGGGGAGCTGTTTTTT

J gene: TRBJ1-5
clone size: many
D gene: .
V gene: TRBV7-9
CDR3 protein: CASSSAGAGNQPQHF
CDR3 DNA: TGTGCCAGCAGCTCCGCAGGGGCAGGCAATCAGCCCCAGCATTTT

J gene: TRBJ1-1
clone size: many
D gene: .
V gene: TRBV10-3
CDR3 protein: CAISSGNTEAFF
CDR3 DNA: TGTGCCATCAGTTCCGGGAACACTGAAGCTTTCTTT

J gene: TRBJ2-3
clone size: .
D gene: TRBD2
V gene: TRBV2
CDR3 protein: CASSPRSGGARDTQYF
CDR3 DNA: TGTGCCAGCAGCCCCAGGAGCGGGGGGGCTCGGGATACGCAGTATTTT

J gene: TRBJ1-1
clone size: many
D gene: .
V gene: TRBV5-1
CDR3 protein: CASSLGRYGLDTEAFF
CDR3 DNA: TGCGCCAGCAGCTTGGGACGATATGGTCTAGACACTGAAGCTTTCTTT

J gene: TRBJ1-5
clone size: .
D gene: TRBD1
V gene: TRBV19
CDR3 protein: CASKTGTVNQPQHF
CDR3 DNA: TGTGCCAGCAAAACGGGGACAGTCAATCAGCCCCAGCATTTT

J gene: TRBJ2-7
clone size: many
D gene: .
V gene: TRBV6-1
CDR3 protein: CASSSGGLAPYEQYF
CDR3 DNA: TGTGCCAGCAGTTCGGGGGGCCTTGCCCCCTACGAGCAGTACTTC

J gene: TRBJ2-3
clone size: .
D gene: .
V gene: TRBV5-3
CDR3 protein: CARSTDRTSKVMSTDTQYF
CDR3 DNA: TGTGCCAGAAGCACAGACAGGACCTCCAAAGTAATGTCCACAGATACGCAGTATTTT

J gene: TRBJ2-3
clone size: few
D gene: .
V gene: TRBV29-1
CDR3 protein: CSLTPTSGGTDTQYF
CDR3 DNA: TGCAGCTTGACTCCAACCTCAGGGGGCACAGATACGCAGTATTTT

J gene: TRBJ2-4
clone size: few
D gene: TRBD1
V gene: TRBV18
CDR3 protein: CASSPDRDENIQYF
CDR3 DNA: TGTGCCAGCTCACCGGACAGGGACGAAAACATTCAGTACTTC

J gene: TRBJ2-1
clone size: .
D gene: .
V gene: TRBV7-2
CDR3 protein: CASSVGTSNDEQFF
CDR3 DNA: TGTGCCAGCAGCGTCGGGACTTCCAATGATGAGCAGTTCTTC

J gene: TRBJ2-1
clone size: many
D gene: .
V gene: TRBV28
CDR3 protein: CASQTGSYNEQFF
CDR3 DNA: TGTGCCAGTCAGACGGGTTCCTACAATGAGCAGTTCTTC

J gene: TRBJ2-7
clone size: many
D gene: TRBD1
V gene: TRBV28
CDR3 protein: CASSYTVGTGENEQYF
CDR3 DNA: TGTGCCAGCAGCTACACCGTCGGGACAGGGGAAAACGAGCAGTACTTC

J gene: TRBJ2-1
clone size: .
D gene: TRBD1
V gene: TRBV10-3
CDR3 protein: CAISESVTGGYNEQFF
CDR3 DNA: TGTGCCATCAGTGAGTCGGTGACAGGGGGATACAATGAGCAGTTCTTC

J gene: TRBJ2-6
clone size: many
D gene: .
V gene: TRBV6-6
CDR3 protein: CASSPPGAGANVLTF
CDR3 DNA: TGTGCCAGCAGCCCCCCCGGGGCTGGGGCCAACGTCCTGACTTTC

J gene: TRBJ2-7
clone size: many
D gene: .
V gene: TRBV6-5
CDR3 protein: CASGESLSYEQYF
CDR3 DNA: TGTGCCAGCGGGGAGTCCCTTTCGTACGAGCAGTACTTC

J gene: TRBJ2-5
clone size: many
D gene: .
V gene: TRBV5-1
CDR3 protein: CASSYLDNRNQETQYF
CDR3 DNA: TGCGCCAGCAGCTACTTGGACAATCGAAATCAAGAGACCCAGTACTTC